This is a list of T cell receptor beta chains from one sample in a study of shared clonotypes between healthy human individuals. Clones were sequenced by immunoSEQ multiplex PCR, and TCRdb holds only the in-frame ones, with some missing. Of around 1.5 million clones listed, 95% to 99% are singletons. Sequencing input: naive CD4+ T cells sorted from blood. The receptors originated from a man aged 25-45 years in good health. The CDR3 runs from the conserved cysteine through the conserved F or W. Not all rows give a size; the values are once, few, many and, for expanded clones, a class.

CDR3aa: CAWSDSGGQFF
v_gene: TRBV30
j_gene: TRBJ2-1
abundance: .

CDR3aa: CASSKDSLGAKNIQYF
v_gene: TRBV7-9
j_gene: TRBJ2-4
abundance: .

CDR3aa: CASSEGGDTYEQYF
v_gene: TRBV5-4
j_gene: TRBJ2-7
abundance: .

CDR3aa: CASTSYEKLFF
v_gene: TRBV28
j_gene: TRBJ1-4
abundance: .

CDR3aa: CASSLVGGSHEQYF
v_gene: TRBV5-1
j_gene: TRBJ2-7
abundance: .

CDR3aa: CASSEHMYQETQYF
v_gene: TRBV7-3
j_gene: TRBJ2-5
abundance: once

CDR3aa: CASSVVPRPGTGELFF
v_gene: TRBV9
j_gene: TRBJ2-2
abundance: .

CDR3aa: CASSPPTSMATGELFF
v_gene: TRBV11-2
j_gene: TRBJ2-2
abundance: .

CDR3aa: CASSNPSGRLRNEQFF
v_gene: TRBV28
j_gene: TRBJ2-1
abundance: .

CDR3aa: CAWTGTVNEKLFF
v_gene: TRBV30
j_gene: TRBJ1-4
abundance: .

CDR3aa: CSVAQGVTEKLFF
v_gene: TRBV29-1
j_gene: TRBJ1-4
abundance: once

CDR3aa: CASSSSLVAARRTGELFF
v_gene: TRBV7-2
j_gene: TRBJ2-2
abundance: once

CDR3aa: CASSRDRETYEQYF
v_gene: TRBV2
j_gene: TRBJ2-7
abundance: .

CDR3aa: CASSEIATGELFF
v_gene: TRBV6-1
j_gene: TRBJ2-2
abundance: .

CDR3aa: CASSLVGFRATNEKLFF
v_gene: TRBV7-2
j_gene: TRBJ1-4
abundance: .

CDR3aa: CASSPPGRNSNQPQHF
v_gene: TRBV18
j_gene: TRBJ1-5
abundance: .

CDR3aa: CASSQDLRGGGETQYF
v_gene: TRBV4-1
j_gene: TRBJ2-5
abundance: .

CDR3aa: CSVGPGGLGNTIYF
v_gene: TRBV29-1
j_gene: TRBJ1-3
abundance: .

CDR3aa: CASSLWTSGSLSHEQYF
v_gene: TRBV5-1
j_gene: TRBJ2-7
abundance: .

CDR3aa: CAISVGQGAPGELFF
v_gene: TRBV10-3
j_gene: TRBJ2-2
abundance: .

CDR3aa: CASSLGWPSTDTQYF
v_gene: TRBV5-1
j_gene: TRBJ2-3
abundance: once

CDR3aa: CASQGGITGELFF
v_gene: TRBV6-5
j_gene: TRBJ2-2
abundance: .

CDR3aa: CASSLRTAGGQYF
v_gene: TRBV5-8
j_gene: TRBJ2-5
abundance: .

CDR3aa: CASSAHPNTEAFF
v_gene: TRBV9
j_gene: TRBJ1-1
abundance: .

CDR3aa: CASSPQAGGELFF
v_gene: TRBV7-3
j_gene: TRBJ2-2
abundance: .

CDR3aa: CAWSPLAGGDTQYF
v_gene: TRBV30
j_gene: TRBJ2-3
abundance: .

CDR3aa: CASKEGEETQYF
v_gene: TRBV2
j_gene: TRBJ2-5
abundance: .

CDR3aa: CATSRDQLATFSNEQFF
v_gene: TRBV15
j_gene: TRBJ2-1
abundance: .

CDR3aa: CASSPGLADGELFF
v_gene: TRBV7-2
j_gene: TRBJ2-2
abundance: .

CDR3aa: CASSVGTRSPDTQYF
v_gene: TRBV9
j_gene: TRBJ2-3
abundance: .

CDR3aa: CASSFRDRVGGTEAFF
v_gene: TRBV27
j_gene: TRBJ1-1
abundance: .